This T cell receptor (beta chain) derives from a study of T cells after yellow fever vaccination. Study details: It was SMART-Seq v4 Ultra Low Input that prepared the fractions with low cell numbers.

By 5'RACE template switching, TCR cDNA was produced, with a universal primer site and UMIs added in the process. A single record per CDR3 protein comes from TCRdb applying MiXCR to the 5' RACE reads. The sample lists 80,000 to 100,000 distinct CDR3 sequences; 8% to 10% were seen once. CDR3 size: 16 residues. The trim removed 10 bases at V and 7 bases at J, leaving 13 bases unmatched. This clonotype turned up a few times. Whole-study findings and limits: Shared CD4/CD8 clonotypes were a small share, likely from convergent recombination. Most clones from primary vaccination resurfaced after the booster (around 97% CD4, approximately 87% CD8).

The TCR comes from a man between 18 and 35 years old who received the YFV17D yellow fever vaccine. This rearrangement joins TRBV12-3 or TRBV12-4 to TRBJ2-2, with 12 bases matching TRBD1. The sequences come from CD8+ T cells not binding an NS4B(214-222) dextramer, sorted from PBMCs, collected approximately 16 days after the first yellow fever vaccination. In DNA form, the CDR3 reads TGTGCCACCACCAGTCTGGGACAGGGGGCCCTCGGGGAGCTGTTTTTT. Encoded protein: CATTSLGQGALGELFF.